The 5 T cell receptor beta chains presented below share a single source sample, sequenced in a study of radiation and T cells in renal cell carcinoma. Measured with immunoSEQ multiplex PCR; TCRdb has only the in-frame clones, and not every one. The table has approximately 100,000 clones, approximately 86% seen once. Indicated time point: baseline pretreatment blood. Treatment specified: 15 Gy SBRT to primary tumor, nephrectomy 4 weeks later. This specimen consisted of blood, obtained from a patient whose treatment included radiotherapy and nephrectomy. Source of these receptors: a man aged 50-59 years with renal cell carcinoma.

The DNA for the CDR3 is TGTGCCAGCACGGAGTACCAAGAGACCCAGTACTTC. It codes for CASTEYQETQYF. V usage is TRBV2 and J usage is TRBJ2-5; D is ambiguous. V was shortened by 7 bases and J by 0 bases, with 6 bases between the two germline ends. The germline V gene encodes CDR1 SNHLY and CDR2 FYNNEI. CDR3 length: 12 residues.

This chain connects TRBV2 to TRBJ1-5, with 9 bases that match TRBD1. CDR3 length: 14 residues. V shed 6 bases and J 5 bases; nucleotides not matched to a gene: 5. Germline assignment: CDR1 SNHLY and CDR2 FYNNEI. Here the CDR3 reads CASSDGTGYQPQHF. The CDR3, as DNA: TGTGCCAGCAGCGACGGGACAGGGTATCAGCCCCAGCATTTT.

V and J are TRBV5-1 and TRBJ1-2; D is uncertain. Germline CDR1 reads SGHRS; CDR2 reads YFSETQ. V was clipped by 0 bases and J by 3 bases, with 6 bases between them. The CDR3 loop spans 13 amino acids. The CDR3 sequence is CASSLASDYGYTF. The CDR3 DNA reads TGCGCCAGCAGCTTGGCCTCGGACTATGGCTACACCTTC.

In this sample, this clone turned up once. The CDR3 sequence: CASSLALAGELFF. CDR3 sequence (DNA): TGTGCCAGCAGCTTAGCGCTGGCCGGGGAGCTGTTTTTT. The J gene is TRBJ2-2, the V gene TRBV7-9, with D uncertain. V was clipped by 0 bases and J by 6 bases, with 5 bases between them. Germline assignment: CDR1 SEHNR and CDR2 FQNEAQ (reference sequence). CDR3 length: 13 residues.

The CDR3 is CASSQVPGVNTEAFF. In DNA form, the CDR3 reads TGCGCCAGCAGCCAAGTCCCAGGGGTGAACACTGAAGCTTTCTTT. This chain uses TRBV4-3 with TRBJ1-1; possible D gene TRBD1, 6 bases. The CDR3 contains 15 residues. The germline V gene encodes CDR1 LGHNA and CDR2 YSLEER. Deletions cut 1 base from V and 0 bases from J, with 9 bases between.